These 5 T cell receptor beta chains were sequenced from one sample in a study of T cell changes during pregnancy in multiple sclerosis. Measured with immunoSEQ multiplex PCR; TCRdb has only the in-frame clones, and not every one. The repertoire includes 60,000 to 70,000 clones, roughly 89% of them detected once, and approximately 1.4% sits in the top ten. The source was peripheral blood, collected after pregnancy. These receptors originate from a female donor in good health, enrolled as a control in a pregnancy study.

The chain has TRBV19 and TRBJ1-2, with TRBD1 as a possible D gene (5 bases). The CDR3 is made up of 13 amino acids. Trimming shortened V by 6 bases and J by 7 bases, and 15 bases separated the two germline ends. Germline V gene data show CDR1 as LNHDA and CDR2 as SQIVND (reference sequence). CDR3 sequence (DNA): TGTGCCAGTAGCACAGGACCCACGAGTGGCTACACCTTC. It translates to CASSTGPTSGYTF.

The chain recombines TRBV29-1 with TRBJ2-2; 8 bases line up with TRBD1. V dropped 6 bases and J dropped 5; count of bases not matched to a gene: 8. CDR1 is SQVTM, CDR2 ANQGSEA, per germline. The CDR3 covers 14 residues. CDR3 amino acids: CSVGQGSPTGELFF. The CDR3 DNA reads TGCAGCGTCGGACAGGGATCTCCTACCGGGGAGCTGTTTTTT.

The chain carries TRBV9 and TRBJ1-1; D unclear. The CDR3 is 13 residues long. Between the trimmed V and J ends, which lost 2 bases and 1 base, there was a span of 6 bases. The germline V gene encodes CDR1 SGDLS and CDR2 YYNGEE. CDR3 bases: TGTGCCAGCAGCGTGAGCGAGAACACTGAAGCTTTCTTT. As protein: CASSVSENTEAFF.

The genes are TRBV28 and TRBJ1-2; no clear D. Trimming cost V 6 bases and J 6 bases, with 8 bases left between them. The CDR3 spans 11 residues. CDR1 is MDHEN and CDR2 is SYDVKM in the germline V gene. The CDR3 sequence: CASSLRDGYTF. CDR3 coding DNA: TGTGCCAGCAGCCTACGGGATGGCTACACCTTC.

The rearrangement links TRBV2 to TRBJ1-2, with 7 bases identical to TRBD1. Germline values: CDR1 SNHLY, CDR2 FYNNEI. Germline trimming cut 6 bases from V and 0 bases from J; bases unmatched to any gene: 4. The CDR3 runs to 14 residues. DNA for the CDR3: TGTGCCAGCAGCGGGACAGTAACTAACTATGGCTACACCTTC. Amino acids: CASSGTVTNYGYTF.